The 21 T cell receptor beta chains in this list originate from one sample, sequenced in a study of vaccination and CD4 T cells after COVID-19. Sequencing of the DNA from cultured CD4+ T cells was carried out with the Oncomine TCR Beta short-read assay. Each CDR3 protein gets one entry after TCRdb re-called the PCR reads with MiXCR. Among 4,500 or so distinct CDR3 sequences listed, about 48% were seen once. Their antigens are not known. The treatment here: roughly ten-day PBMC culture with coronavirus spike peptide pools or control peptides (ViraFEST assay). The sample was CD4+ T cells from blood, cultured in vitro. The receptors originated from a human donor who had recovered from COVID-19.

This chain links TRBV27 with TRBJ2-7; 7 nucleotides match TRBD2. This CDR3 is built from 15 residues. Trimming removed 5 bases from V and 2 bases from J; junction bases left unmatched: 9. Per the germline V gene, CDR1 is MNHEY and CDR2 is SMNVEV (reference sequence). DNA for the CDR3: TGTGCCAGCAGTGTAAGGGGCGGGAGTACCTACGAGCAGTACTTC. This sequence encodes CASSVRGGSTYEQYF.

Remarks on this clonotype: An end of the junction differs from the germline gene, which may be a read error. The rearrangement links TRBV5-1 to TRBJ2-5; D is possibly TRBD1 (6 bases). Germline values: CDR1 SGHRS, CDR2 YFSETQ. The CDR3 consists of 15 residues. The CDR3 sequence: CASSFTVDRSETQYF. CDR3 coding DNA: TGTGCCAGCAGCTTTACTGTGGACAGATCGGAGACCCAGTACTTC.

The chain links TRBV28 to TRBJ2-4; 13 nucleotides align to TRBD2. Germline CDR1 and CDR2: MDHEN and SYDVKM. The V gene end was trimmed by 5 bases and the J gene end by 11 bases; junction bases not matched to a gene: 6. The CDR3 has 14 amino acids. The CDR3 loop is CASSQGLAGAFQYF. The CDR3, as DNA: TGTGCCAGCAGTCAAGGACTAGCGGGAGCTTTTCAGTACTTC. Together with reference TRBV28 and TRBJ2-4, the CDR3 gives the full variable domain: DVKVTQSSRYLVKRTGEKVFLECVQDMDHENMFWYRQDPGLGLRLIYFSYDVKMKEKGDIPEGYSVSREKKERFSLILESASTNQTSMYLCASSQGLAGAFQYFGAGTRLSVL.

The chain combines TRBV25-1 with TRBJ1-2; D might be TRBD1 (5 bases). Germline lookup yields CDR1 MGHDK and CDR2 SYGVNS. CDR3 length: 12 residues. The germline V and J ends were trimmed by 6 bases and 2 bases, with 7 bases remaining between them. In DNA, the CDR3 is TGTGCCAGCAGGGGGGGAAACTATGGCTACACCTTC. This codes for CASRGGNYGYTF.

V is TRBV27 and J is TRBJ1-2, with D tentatively TRBD1 (6 bases). This CDR3 spans 17 amino acids. The V gene's germline CDR1 is MNHEY and CDR2 SMNVEV (reference sequence). The V gene lost 2 bases and the J gene lost 4 bases, with 20 bases spanning the gap. The CDR3 spells CASSLIAGTRQFYGYTF. The CDR3 nucleotides are TGTGCCAGCAGTTTAATAGCGGGGACAAGACAATTCTATGGCTACACCTTC.

V and J are TRBV7-9 and TRBJ2-1; D is unresolved. Germline assignment: CDR1 SEHNR and CDR2 FQNEAQ (reference sequence). Trimming removed 1 base at V and 2 bases at J, with 12 bases between. CDR3 length: 16 residues. The CDR3 is CASSLDPGLPYNEQFF. The CDR3 nucleotides read TGTGCCAGCAGCTTAGATCCGGGCCTCCCCTACAATGAGCAGTTCTTC.

This clonotype has just a few counts. The rearrangement uses TRBV11-3 and TRBJ2-3; 7 bases fit TRBD2. Germline V lookup: CDR1 SGHNT, CDR2 YENEEA. CDR3 length equals 16 residues. J lost 4 bases, V lost 4 bases, and 11 bases had no gene match. This chain's CDR3 is CASSWKAGRGPDTQYF. CDR3 nucleotides: TGTGCCAGCAGCTGGAAAGCGGGGCGCGGGCCAGATACGCAGTATTTT.

This chain links TRBV15 with TRBJ1-5, with 7 bases identical to TRBD1. Per the germline V gene, CDR1 is LNHNV and CDR2 is YYDKDF (reference sequence). Trimming at V came to 3 bases and at J to 0 bases, leaving 5 bases not matched to a gene. This CDR3 has 16 amino acids. The CDR3 sequence is CATSRQGGYSNQPQHF. CDR3 bases: TGTGCCACCAGCAGGCAGGGGGGGTATAGCAATCAGCCCCAGCATTTT.

The chain combines TRBV20-1 with TRBJ2-5; D possibly matches TRBD1 or TRBD2 (6 bases each). Trimming shortened V by 0 bases and J by 2 bases, and 13 bases separated the two germline ends. Per germline, CDR1 DFQATT and CDR2 SNEGSKA (reference sequence). CDR3 length: 15 residues. The DNA of the CDR3 is TGCAGTGCTAGAGACCAAGGGGGGTTGCAAGAGACCCAGTACTTC. It is translated as CSARDQGGLQETQYF.

CDR3 sequence (DNA): TGTGCCAGCAGAGAAAACCGAGAGACCCAGTACTTC. Amino acids: CASRENRETQYF. The genes are TRBV6-1 and TRBJ2-5; D is unresolved. The V and J ends lost 6 bases and 4 bases respectively, with 9 bases between them. This CDR3 is 12 amino acids long. Germline lookup yields CDR1 MNHNS and CDR2 SASEGT.

The chain is built from TRBV7-2 and TRBJ1-5; 7 bases fit TRBD1. V dropped 5 bases and J dropped 5; count of bases not matched to a gene: 6. Germline V lookup: CDR1 SGHTA, CDR2 FQGNSA. This CDR3 has 14 residues. Here the CDR3 DNA reads TGTGCCAGCAGCGCAGGGGGGGAATATCAGCCCCAGCATTTT. Residues: CASSAGGEYQPQHF.

The V and J genes are TRBV2 and TRBJ1-6; 8 nucleotides agree with TRBD1. This CDR3 comprises 15 residues. Germline-derived CDR1 and CDR2 are SNHLY and FYNNEI. V was pared by 7 bases and J by 6 bases, with 8 bases of the junction left unmatched. The CDR3: CASNGQGFSNSPLHF. In DNA form, the CDR3 reads TGTGCCAGCAATGGACAGGGATTTAGTAATTCACCCCTCCACTTT.

This clonotype came up a few times. This chain uses TRBV6-2 or TRBV6-3 with TRBJ1-1; perhaps TRBD1 as D (6 bases). Germline assignment: CDR1 MNHEY and CDR2 SVGEGT. This CDR3 is built from 15 residues. V dropped 5 bases and J dropped 1 base, with 14 bases sitting between them. The CDR3 here is CASSTKGGRNTEAFF. The CDR3 DNA sequence: TGTGCCAGCAGTACCAAAGGGGGGAGGAACACTGAAGCTTTCTTT.

This clonotype was counted only a few times. The chain couples TRBV19 to TRBJ1-5, with 7 bases identical to TRBD1. J gave up 3 bases and V 2 bases, and 7 bases lay outside the gene matches. The CDR3 has 16 residues. Germline lookup yields CDR1 LNHDA and CDR2 SQIVND (reference sequence). As DNA, the CDR3 is TGTGCCAGTAGTATACGAGGGGGCTTGGTCAATCAGCCCCAGCATTTT. Residues: CASSIRGGLVNQPQHF. Looking up the rest from reference TRBV19 and TRBJ1-5 gives the full variable domain: DGGITQSPKYLFRKEGQNVTLSCEQNLNHDAMYWYRQDPGQGLRLIYYSQIVNDFQKGDIAEGYSVSREKKESFPLTVTSAQKNPTAFYLCASSIRGGLVNQPQHFGDGTRLSIL.

This clonotype was observed a few times. The J gene is TRBJ2-3, the V gene TRBV5-1; 10 bases are a match to TRBD2. Germline trimming cut 0 bases from V and 3 bases from J; bases unmatched to any gene: 4. This CDR3 has 16 residues. CDR1 and CDR2 from the germline V gene are SGHRS and YFSETQ. CDR3 region: CASSLGAGGMTDTQYF. Here the CDR3 DNA reads TGCGCCAGCAGCTTGGGAGCGGGAGGGATGACAGATACGCAGTATTTT.

This clonotype was observed once. The chain has TRBV7-9 and TRBJ2-2; 8 nucleotides match TRBD2. From germline, CDR1 is SEHNR and CDR2 FQNEAQ (reference sequence). With 5 bases clipped from V and 4 bases from J, the junction kept 9 bases outside the gene matches. This CDR3 contains 16 residues. The CDR3: CASSPGGGRTTGELFF. The CDR3, as DNA: TGTGCCAGCAGCCCCGGGGGGGGGCGCACCACCGGGGAGCTGTTTTTT.

This clonotype was observed a handful of times. The rearrangement links TRBV21-1 to TRBJ2-7; the table calls TRBD2, which could not be checked here. TRBV21-1 corresponds to a pseudogene. CDR3 length: 15 amino acids. CDR3 region: CASSRAGGGAYEQYF. Here the CDR3 DNA reads TGTGCCAGCAGCAGGGCTGGCGGGGGGGCCTACGAGCAGTACTTC.

This chain joins TRBV6-1 and TRBJ1-2; D remains unclear. V lost 5 bases to trimming and J lost 6 bases, with 4 bases between them. CDR3 length: 10 amino acids. In germline, CDR1 is MNHNS, CDR2 SASEGT. CDR3 loop: CASSTNGYTF. DNA of the CDR3: TGTGCCAGCAGTACGAATGGCTACACCTTC.

This sequence joins TRBV5-6 and TRBJ2-2; maybe TRBD1 (5 bases). The CDR3 is made up of 16 amino acids. V gave up 4 bases and J gave up 1 base, with 14 bases separating them. Germline-derived CDR1 and CDR2 are SGHDT and YYEEEE. The CDR3 DNA is TGTGCCAGCAGCATCCAGACAGCGCTGAACACCGGGGAGCTGTTTTTT. Translation gives CASSIQTALNTGELFF. Full variable domain (remainder filled in from reference TRBV5-6 and TRBJ2-2): DAGVTQSPTHLIKTRGQQVTLRCSPKSGHDTVSWYQQALGQGPQFIFQYYEEEERQRGNFPDRFSGHQFPNYSSELNVNALLLGDSALYLCASSIQTALNTGELFFGEGSRLTVL.

This clonotype has just one count. V usage is TRBV28 and J usage is TRBJ2-5; TRBD2 aligns across 12 bases. CDR3 length: 14 residues. V shed 4 bases and J 7 bases; nucleotides not matched to a gene: 4. CDR1 and CDR2 (germline): MDHEN, SYDVKM. CDR3: CASSSSGRGGTQYF. CDR3 DNA: TGTGCCAGCAGTTCTAGCGGGAGGGGGGGGACCCAGTACTTC. Supplemented by reference TRBV28 and TRBJ2-5, the full variable domain reads DVKVTQSSRYLVKRTGEKVFLECVQDMDHENMFWYRQDPGLGLRLIYFSYDVKMKEKGDIPEGYSVSREKKERFSLILESASTNQTSMYLCASSSSGRGGTQYFGPGTRLLVL.

V usage is TRBV20-1 and J usage is TRBJ2-7; the D is unclear. This CDR3 is built from 12 residues. Per the germline V gene, CDR1 is DFQATT and CDR2 is SNEGSKA (reference sequence). V gave up 3 bases and J gave up 1 base, with 7 bases separating them. The CDR3 region is CSASYRSYEQYF. The CDR3 bases are TGCAGTGCTAGTTACCGATCCTACGAGCAGTACTTC.